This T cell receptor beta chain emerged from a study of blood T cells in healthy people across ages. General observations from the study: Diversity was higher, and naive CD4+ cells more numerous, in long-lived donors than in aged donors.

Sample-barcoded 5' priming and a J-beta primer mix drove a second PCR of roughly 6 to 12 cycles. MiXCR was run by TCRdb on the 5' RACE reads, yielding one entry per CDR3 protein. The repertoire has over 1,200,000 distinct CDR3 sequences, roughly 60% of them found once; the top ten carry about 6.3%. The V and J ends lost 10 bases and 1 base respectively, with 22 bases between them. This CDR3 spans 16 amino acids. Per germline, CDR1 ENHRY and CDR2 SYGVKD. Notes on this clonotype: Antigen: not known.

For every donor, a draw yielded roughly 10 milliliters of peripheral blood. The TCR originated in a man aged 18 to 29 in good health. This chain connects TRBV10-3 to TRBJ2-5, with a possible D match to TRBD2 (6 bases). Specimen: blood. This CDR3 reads CASNQRRGGGQETQYF. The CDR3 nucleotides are TGTGCCAGCAACCAAAGAAGGGGAGGAGGCCAAGAGACCCAGTACTTC.